The next 25 T cell receptor beta chains were all read from a single sample in a study of T cell clonotyping in hematopoietic cell transplantation. Sample time point: recipient sample about 28 days before transplant, after cytoreduction. The method was immunoSEQ multiplex PCR; TCRdb's version includes in-frame clones alone and lacks a portion of them. The table lists 45,000 to 60,000 clones, 86% of them singletons, with around 5.5% in the top ten. The sample in question was peripheral blood mononuclear cells, obtained before stem cell transplant. Receptor source: a man aged 55 to 70 with biphenotypic leukemia. Some clones in this sample may be carry-over from other donors' samples.

V is TRBV7-2 and J is TRBJ2-2; 8 bases fit TRBD2. The CDR3 sequence is 15 residues long. V shed 2 bases, J shed 4 bases, and the junction held 3 bases outside the gene matches. Per the germline V gene, CDR1 is SGHTA and CDR2 is FQGNSA. In DNA, the CDR3 is TGTGCCAGCAGCTTATGGACTAGCATCACCGGGGAGCTGTTTTTT. Protein: CASSLWTSITGELFF.

This clone came up once. V usage is TRBV19 and J usage is TRBJ2-3; D gene unclear. Trimming shortened V by 8 bases and J by 0 bases, and 9 bases separated the two germline ends. This CDR3 is built from 13 residues. Germline CDR1 LNHDA, CDR2 SQIVND (reference sequence). CDR3 in amino acids: CASGPGSTDTQYF. CDR3 nucleotide sequence: TGTGCCAGTGGCCCCGGGAGCACAGATACGCAGTATTTT.

The rearrangement uses TRBV5-6 and TRBJ1-4, with unresolved D. The CDR3 runs to 13 residues. Trimming removed 0 bases from V and 8 bases from J, with 8 bases in between. Germline values: CDR1 SGHDT, CDR2 YYEEEE. CDR3 sequence reads: CASSLAATEKLFF. DNA for the CDR3: TGTGCCAGCAGCTTGGCAGCGACGGAAAAACTGTTTTTT. The whole variable domain, remainder taken from reference TRBV5-6 and TRBJ1-4, is DAGVTQSPTHLIKTRGQQVTLRCSPKSGHDTVSWYQQALGQGPQFIFQYYEEEERQRGNFPDRFSGHQFPNYSSELNVNALLLGDSALYLCASSLAATEKLFFGSGTQLSVL.

Here the CDR3 reads CASSLRVGDTGELFF. The CDR3 bases are TGTGCCAGCAGTTTGCGAGTTGGGGACACCGGGGAGCTGTTTTTT. V and J are TRBV28 and TRBJ2-2, with D unclear. CDR3 size: 15 residues. V dropped 3 bases and J dropped 3 bases, with 11 bases sitting between them. The germline CDR1 and CDR2 sequences are MDHEN and SYDVKM. The full variable domain, with the rest looked up from reference TRBV28 and TRBJ2-2, is DVKVTQSSRYLVKRTGEKVFLECVQDMDHENMFWYRQDPGLGLRLIYFSYDVKMKEKGDIPEGYSVSREKKERFSLILESASTNQTSMYLCASSLRVGDTGELFFGEGSRLTVL.

This clone was found a few times. The chain employs TRBV11-2 and TRBJ1-3; no reliable D call. CDR3 size: 14 residues. The germline V gene encodes CDR1 SGHAT and CDR2 FQNNGV. V shed 1 base and J shed 4 bases, with 8 bases lying between them. The CDR3 spells CASSLGATGNTIYF. CDR3 sequence (DNA): TGTGCCAGCAGCTTAGGGGCTACGGGAAACACCATATATTTT.

V gene TRBV5-1 combines with J gene TRBJ2-3; TRBD1 matches 8 bases. The CDR3 length is 15 residues. The germline gives CDR1 SGHRS, CDR2 YFSETQ. With V trimmed by 4 bases and J by 6 bases, 10 bases remained unmatched. The CDR3 here is CASSKGQGKGDTQYF. The CDR3 coding sequence is TGCGCCAGCAGCAAAGGACAGGGCAAGGGGGATACGCAGTATTTT.

This clone turned up a few times. J is TRBJ2-7 and V is TRBV30, with TRBD2 as a possible D gene (7 bases). The CDR3 spans 13 residues. V was clipped by 0 bases and J by 5 bases, with 11 bases between them. The germline gives CDR1 GTSNPN, CDR2 SVGIG (reference sequence). CDR3 DNA: TGTGCCTGGAGTGTACGGGGGGCCGACGAGCAGTACTTC. Its translation: CAWSVRGADEQYF.

This chain uses TRBV28 with TRBJ2-7, with 9 nucleotides matching TRBD2. The CDR3 runs to 13 residues. CDR1 is MDHEN, CDR2 SYDVKM, per germline. With 6 bases clipped from V and 2 bases from J, the junction kept 2 bases outside the gene matches. The CDR3 DNA sequence: TGTGCCAGCAGGGCGGGAGGGCCCTACGAGCAGTACTTC. It codes for CASRAGGPYEQYF.

This clone is a singleton in its sample. The chain recombines TRBV19 with TRBJ1-2; D remains ambiguous. The CDR3 loop spans 14 amino acids. V was clipped by 3 bases and J by 4 bases, with 12 bases between them. Germline CDR1 and CDR2: LNHDA and SQIVND (reference sequence). The CDR3 here is CASSITQESYGYTF. The CDR3 DNA reads TGTGCCAGTAGTATTACTCAGGAGAGCTATGGCTACACCTTC.

The chain uses TRBV11-2 and TRBJ2-1, with 13 bases lining up with TRBD2. The germline V gene has CDR1 SGHAT and CDR2 FQNNGV. This CDR3 is built from 17 residues. V was clipped by 0 bases and J by 4 bases; unmatched bases: 3. CDR3 DNA: TGTGCCAGCAGCTTAGATACGGGACTAGCGGGATACAATGAGCAGTTCTTC. It specifies CASSLDTGLAGYNEQFF.

The chain carries TRBV30 and TRBJ2-5; unclear D gene. Deletions cut 8 bases from V and 5 bases from J, with 12 bases between. CDR3 length equals 11 residues. The germline CDR1 and CDR2 sequences are GTSNPN and SVGIG (reference sequence). Here the CDR3 DNA reads TGTGCCCTAAGGGCTGGGGAGACCCAGTACTTC. Residues: CALRAGETQYF. Variable domain in full (rest from reference TRBV30 and TRBJ2-5): SQTIHQWPATLVQPVGSPLSLECTVEGTSNPNLYWYRQAAGRGLQLLFYSVGIGQISSEVPQNLSASRPQDRQFILSSKKLLLSDSGFYLCALRAGETQYFGPGTRLLVL.

The rearrangement joins TRBV2 to TRBJ1-2, with unresolved D. The CDR3 spans 15 residues. The V end lost 6 bases, the J end lost 4 bases, and 18 bases lay between the germline ends. Germline lookup yields CDR1 SNHLY and CDR2 FYNNEI. The chain's CDR3 is CASRGIGDGGYGYTF. The CDR3 bases are TGTGCCAGCAGGGGGATTGGGGATGGTGGCTATGGCTACACCTTC.

Only a few counts were recorded for this clone. This chain joins TRBV10-2 and TRBJ2-7; D might be TRBD1 (6 bases). The CDR3 covers 14 residues. CDR1 is WSHSY, CDR2 SAAADI, per germline. The germline V and J ends were trimmed by 6 bases and 3 bases, with 15 bases remaining between them. CDR3: CASSLKGVVYEQYF. The DNA of the CDR3 is TGCGCCAGCAGCCTCAAGGGGGTTGTCTACGAGCAGTACTTC.

The rearrangement joins TRBV7-9 to TRBJ2-1, with unresolved D. The CDR3 is made up of 11 amino acids. V was clipped by 3 bases and J by 6 bases, with 3 bases between them. Germline-derived CDR1 and CDR2 are SEHNR and FQNEAQ (reference sequence). CDR3 sequence reads: CASSFFNEQFF. CDR3 DNA: TGTGCCAGCAGCTTTTTCAATGAGCAGTTCTTC.

This sequence joins TRBV11-2 and TRBJ1-2; D remains ambiguous. CDR3 length: 15 residues. Germline loops: CDR1 SGHAT, CDR2 FQNNGV. Trimming removed 5 bases from V and 1 base from J, with 14 bases in between. Written as DNA, the CDR3 is TGTGCCAGCAGCCCACGCGCCGGCTTTAACTATGGCTACACCTTC. Its translation: CASSPRAGFNYGYTF.

V is TRBV4-2 and J is TRBJ2-3; TRBD2 matches 8 bases. The CDR3 has 16 residues. Trimming cost V 4 bases and J 5 bases; bases outside gene matches: 11. CDR1 is LGHNA, CDR2 YNFKEQ, per germline. CDR3 bases: TGTGCCAGCAGCCCTATACAAACGGGAGGGGAAGATACGCAGTATTTT. Translating it yields CASSPIQTGGEDTQYF.

This chain links TRBV4-2 with TRBJ1-5; D call uncertain. The CDR3 spans 19 residues. Germline V gives CDR1 LGHNA, CDR2 YNFKEQ. V gave up 0 bases and J gave up 1 base, with 19 bases separating them. This CDR3 is CASSQDSLRADGSNQPQHF. CDR3 nucleotide sequence: TGTGCCAGCAGCCAAGATAGCCTTCGGGCAGATGGGAGCAATCAGCCCCAGCATTTT.

The V call is TRBV7-2, the J call TRBJ1-5; D might be TRBD1 (6 bases). Germline V gene data show CDR1 as SGHTA and CDR2 as FQGNSA. The V end was cut by 2 bases, the J end by 7 bases, with 9 bases between. The CDR3 sequence is 13 residues long. The CDR3 DNA reads TGTGCCAGCAGCTTACTACAGGGCCAGCCCCAGCATTTT. As protein: CASSLLQGQPQHF.

The chain recombines TRBV18 with TRBJ2-5; D gene unclear. V was clipped by 2 bases and J by 4 bases, with 11 bases between them. Per the germline V gene, CDR1 is KGHSH and CDR2 is LQKENI. CDR3 size: 14 residues. This chain's CDR3 is CASSPGARRETQYF. Here the CDR3 DNA reads TGTGCCAGCTCACCAGGTGCCCGGAGAGAGACCCAGTACTTC.

The chain has TRBV4-2 and TRBJ2-5; 11 bases match TRBD2. The V gene's germline CDR1 is LGHNA and CDR2 YNFKEQ. The J segment lost 1 base and the V segment lost 6 bases, leaving 4 bases of the junction unmatched. This CDR3 has 15 residues. The DNA for the CDR3 is TGTGCCAGCAGTCAGACTAGCGGGATCCAAGAGACCCAGTACTTC. The encoded protein is CASSQTSGIQETQYF.

The chain recombines TRBV5-6 with TRBJ2-1, with D possibly being TRBD1 or TRBD2 (6 bases each). CDR3 size: 13 residues. Germline CDR1 SGHDT, CDR2 YYEEEE. V shed 4 bases and J shed 15 bases, with 20 bases lying between them. This CDR3 is CASSRGRTHGRFF. In DNA, the CDR3 is TGTGCCAGCAGCCGGGGGCGGACCCACGGGAGGTTCTTC.

The CDR3 spells CASSNRGGGYGYTF. CDR3 bases: TGTGCCAGCAGCAACAGGGGAGGAGGCTATGGCTACACCTTC. This chain uses TRBV7-2 with TRBJ1-2, with TRBD1 matching over 7 bases. V trimming: 5 bases; J trimming: 4 bases; junction bases outside the gene matches: 7. CDR3 length: 14 residues. Germline V gene sequence: CDR1 SGHTA, CDR2 FQGNSA.

The V call is TRBV30, the J call TRBJ1-1, with a possible D match to TRBD1 (6 bases). CDR3 length: 13 residues. Germline CDR1 is GTSNPN and CDR2 is SVGIG (reference sequence). The V gene lost 0 bases and the J gene lost 7 bases, with 12 bases spanning the gap. CDR3 protein: CAWSVQGEGEAFF. The CDR3 DNA sequence: TGTGCCTGGAGTGTACAGGGTGAGGGTGAAGCTTTCTTT. The entire variable domain, with the rest obtained from reference TRBV30 and TRBJ1-1, is as follows: SQTIHQWPATLVQPVGSPLSLECTVEGTSNPNLYWYRQAAGRGLQLLFYSVGIGQISSEVPQNLSASRPQDRQFILSSKKLLLSDSGFYLCAWSVQGEGEAFFGQGTRLTVV.

The rearrangement joins TRBV7-9 to TRBJ2-1; no reliable D call. This CDR3 spans 16 amino acids. Per germline, CDR1 SEHNR and CDR2 FQNEAQ (reference sequence). Trimming took off 5 bases at V and 0 bases at J, with 14 bases between the two ends. In DNA form, the CDR3 reads TGTGCCAGCAGCCCCATTGGCGCAGCCTCCTACAATGAGCAGTTCTTC. Its protein product is CASSPIGAASYNEQFF.

The rearrangement links TRBV11-2 to TRBJ2-7; D possibly corresponds to TRBD2 (5 bases). V was clipped by 1 base and J by 3 bases, with 7 bases between them. The germline CDR1 and CDR2 sequences are SGHAT and FQNNGV. The CDR3 consists of 13 residues. The CDR3 spells CASSLAGIYEQYF. CDR3 nucleotide sequence: TGTGCCAGCAGCTTAGCGGGGATCTACGAGCAGTACTTC.